Presented here are 27 T cell receptor beta chains from one specimen sequenced in a study of control samples from healthy donors and cancer patients. The protocol was immunoSEQ multiplex PCR, while the TCRdb copy is restricted to in-frame clones and leaves out a portion. The sample shows approximately 170,000 clones, around 90% of them seen only once. Sequenced material: blood. Receptors were obtained from a woman younger than 45 in good health.

This sequence joins TRBV27 and TRBJ1-5, with 9 bases aligning to TRBD1. J was trimmed by 2 bases and V by 7 bases; bases with no gene match: 9. Germline assignment: CDR1 MNHEY and CDR2 SMNVEV (reference sequence). This CDR3 contains 16 residues. CDR3 in DNA: TGTGCCAGCACCCCACTGGGACAGGGAGGCAATCAGCCCCAGCATTTT. It encodes CASTPLGQGGNQPQHF.

The genes are TRBV7-6 and TRBJ2-2, with a possible D match to TRBD2 (6 bases). The V gene's germline CDR1 is SGHVS and CDR2 FNYEAQ. V was pared by 0 bases and J by 4 bases, with 9 bases between. The CDR3 totals 15 residues. The CDR3, as DNA: TGTGCCAGCAGCTTAGCGGGAGGTCTCACCGGGGAGCTGTTTTTT. Translation gives CASSLAGGLTGELFF.

This CDR3 reads CASSLALGVAGELFF. CDR3 nucleotide sequence: TGTGCCAGCAGCTTAGCGTTAGGGGTCGCCGGGGAGCTGTTTTTT. This chain uses TRBV7-2 with TRBJ2-2, with D maybe TRBD1 (5 bases). Deletions cut 0 bases from V and 6 bases from J, with 11 bases between. The length of the CDR3 is 15 residues. Germline V CDR1 and CDR2: SGHTA, FQGNSA.

V is TRBV18 and J is TRBJ2-1; 9 nucleotides match TRBD2. The CDR3 contains 15 residues. The J segment lost 7 bases and the V segment lost 4 bases, leaving 8 bases of the junction unmatched. The germline V gene has CDR1 KGHSH and CDR2 LQKENI. CDR3 bases: TGTGCCAGCTCACACGGGGCTAGCGGGGCAAATGAGCAGTTCTTC. Translation: CASSHGASGANEQFF.

The gene calls are TRBV9 and TRBJ2-1, with D perhaps matching TRBD2 (5 bases). This CDR3 is built from 12 residues. Germline lookup yields CDR1 SGDLS and CDR2 YYNGEE. Trimming pared 1 base from V and 7 bases from J, leaving 6 bases between. The CDR3 here is CASSVTGNEQFF. CDR3 DNA sequence: TGTGCCAGCAGCGTAACGGGGAATGAGCAGTTCTTC.

This clone was observed once. The rearrangement uses TRBV28 and TRBJ2-2; unclear D gene. This CDR3 spans 11 amino acids. V lost 6 bases to trimming and J lost 7 bases, with 6 bases between them. CDR1 and CDR2 (germline): MDHEN, SYDVKM. The CDR3 nucleotides read TGTGCCAGCAGGGAGAACGGGGAGCTGTTTTTT. Protein sequence: CASRENGELFF.

The CDR3 loop reads CASRAQGAGNTIYF. Here the CDR3 DNA reads TGTGCCAGCAGGGCACAGGGGGCTGGAAACACCATATATTTT. V is TRBV6-5 and J is TRBJ1-3, with 8 bases that match TRBD1. Per germline, CDR1 MNHEY and CDR2 SVGAGI. V was clipped by 6 bases and J by 2 bases; unmatched bases: 3. The CDR3 has 14 residues.

Only one count was recorded for this clone. This chain joins TRBV4-3 and TRBJ2-5, with 7 bases lining up with TRBD1. The germline gives CDR1 LGHNA, CDR2 YSLEER. V shed 3 bases, J shed 6 bases, and the junction held 7 bases outside the gene matches. This CDR3 contains 14 residues. The CDR3 coding sequence is TGCGCCAGCAGCCAGGGACAAGGGGGCCAGACCCAGTACTTC. This sequence encodes CASSQGQGGQTQYF.

The rearrangement uses TRBV7-9 and TRBJ1-4, with D unclear. Trimming removed 2 bases at V and 2 bases at J, with 12 bases between. Germline values: CDR1 SEHNR, CDR2 FQNEAQ (reference sequence). The CDR3 contains 16 residues. The CDR3 loop reads CASSLMGRTTNEKLFF. Here the CDR3 DNA reads TGTGCCAGCAGCTTAATGGGGAGGACCACTAATGAAAAACTGTTTTTT. Full variable domain (missing parts from reference TRBV7-9 and TRBJ1-4): DTGVSQNPRHKITKRGQNVTFRCDPISEHNRLYWYRQTLGQGPEFLTYFQNEAQLEKSRLLSDRFSAERPKGSFSTLEIQRTEQGDSAMYLCASSLMGRTTNEKLFFGSGTQLSVL.

This chain connects TRBV28 to TRBJ1-1; TRBD1 might be the D (5 bases). This CDR3 region has 15 residues. V lost 2 bases, J lost 6 bases, and 16 bases lay in between. Germline V gives CDR1 MDHEN, CDR2 SYDVKM. The chain's CDR3 is CASSLRGLLNAEAFF. The CDR3, as DNA: TGTGCCAGCAGTTTACGGGGACTCCTTAACGCTGAAGCTTTCTTT. Filled out from reference TRBV28 and TRBJ1-1, the complete variable domain reads DVKVTQSSRYLVKRTGEKVFLECVQDMDHENMFWYRQDPGLGLRLIYFSYDVKMKEKGDIPEGYSVSREKKERFSLILESASTNQTSMYLCASSLRGLLNAEAFFGQGTRLTVV.

CDR3 DNA sequence: TGTGCCACCCTTGGACAGTTTGCAACTAATGAAAAACTGTTTTTT. Protein: CATLGQFATNEKLFF. V is TRBV27 and J is TRBJ1-4; D perhaps matches TRBD1 (6 bases). The CDR3 extends over 15 amino acids. The germline CDR1 and CDR2 sequences are MNHEY and SMNVEV (reference sequence). V lost 10 bases and J lost 0, with 15 bases in between.

This clone was picked up one time. V gene TRBV21-1 combines with J gene TRBJ2-3; TRBD2 is the table's D call, not checked against the DNA. TRBV21-1 is a known pseudogene. The CDR3 spans 17 residues. For the CDR3, the DNA is TGTGCCAGCAGCCCCAAGTGGCGGATTACTAGCACAGATACGCAGTATTTT. Translation: CASSPKWRITSTDTQYF.

J is TRBJ1-1 and V is TRBV6-2 or TRBV6-3; D ambiguous. Between the trimmed V and J ends, which lost 0 bases and 0 bases, there was a span of 8 bases. Germline loops: CDR1 MNHEY, CDR2 SVGEGT. The CDR3 runs to 15 residues. This CDR3 reads CASSYSWILNTEAFF. The CDR3 nucleotides read TGTGCCAGCAGTTACTCATGGATACTGAACACTGAAGCTTTCTTT.

The J gene is TRBJ1-5, the V gene TRBV7-2; D unresolved. This CDR3 contains 16 residues. V was cut by 5 bases and J by 6 bases, with 20 bases left in between. The V gene's germline CDR1 is SGHTA and CDR2 FQGNSA. The chain's CDR3 is CASSPREGLVPQPQHF. DNA of the CDR3: TGTGCCAGCAGCCCACGTGAGGGTTTGGTCCCTCAGCCCCAGCATTTT.

The V call is TRBV2, the J call TRBJ2-7, with 9 bases aligning to TRBD1. The germline gives CDR1 SNHLY, CDR2 FYNNEI. V shed 1 base, J shed 6 bases, and the junction held 4 bases outside the gene matches. The CDR3 is 14 amino acids. In DNA, the CDR3 is TGTGCCAGCAGTGAAGACAGGGGGCGCTTCGAGCAGTACTTC. Its translation: CASSEDRGRFEQYF.

V usage is TRBV2 and J usage is TRBJ2-7; D is ambiguous. The V and J ends lost 7 bases and 2 bases respectively, with 15 bases between them. CDR3 length equals 14 residues. Germline lookup yields CDR1 SNHLY and CDR2 FYNNEI. CDR3 in DNA: TGTGCCAGCAACCACGGATACAACACCTACGAGCAGTACTTC. The encoded protein is CASNHGYNTYEQYF.

The chain uses TRBV5-1 and TRBJ1-1; D remains ambiguous. Trimming took off 4 bases at V and 2 bases at J, with 12 bases between the two ends. Looked up from germline, CDR1 is SGHRS and CDR2 is YFSETQ. The CDR3 is made up of 14 amino acids. The CDR3 loop reads CASSPWVSNTEAFF. As DNA, the CDR3 is TGCGCCAGCAGCCCGTGGGTGAGCAACACTGAAGCTTTCTTT. Full variable domain (missing parts from reference TRBV5-1 and TRBJ1-1): KAGVTQTPRYLIKTRGQQVTLSCSPISGHRSVSWYQQTPGQGLQFLFEYFSETQRNKGNFPGRFSGRQFSNSRSEMNVSTLELGDSALYLCASSPWVSNTEAFFGQGTRLTVV.

This clone was found once. The chain combines TRBV28 with TRBJ2-1; no clear D gene. Trimming removed 5 bases at V and 0 bases at J, with 17 bases between. CDR3 size: 17 residues. Germline V CDR1 and CDR2: MDHEN, SYDVKM. CDR3: CASSPRRSQSSYNEQFF. CDR3 coding DNA: TGTGCCAGCAGTCCCCGTAGGTCTCAAAGCTCCTACAATGAGCAGTTCTTC.

The CDR3 here is CASSPGASRASYEQYF. The CDR3 nucleotides read TGCGCCAGCAGCCCGGGGGCTAGTCGTGCGTCCTACGAGCAGTACTTC. This chain links TRBV5-1 with TRBJ2-7, with D perhaps being TRBD1 or TRBD2 (6 bases each). Trimming shortened V by 4 bases and J by 1 base, and 18 bases separated the two germline ends. There are 16 residues in the CDR3. CDR1 and CDR2 (germline): SGHRS, YFSETQ.

The V and J genes are TRBV27 and TRBJ1-2; TRBD1 might be the D (6 bases). CDR3 length: 14 residues. Germline assignment: CDR1 MNHEY and CDR2 SMNVEV (reference sequence). Trimming removed 5 bases at V and 7 bases at J, with 17 bases between. The CDR3 spells CASSPGTSYVGYTF. The CDR3 DNA reads TGTGCCAGCAGTCCGGGGACATCGTATGTTGGCTACACCTTC.

J is TRBJ1-1 and V is TRBV4-2; possible D gene TRBD1, 5 bases. Trimming took off 3 bases at V and 6 bases at J, with 17 bases between the two ends. The CDR3 loop spans 15 amino acids. Germline V CDR1 and CDR2: LGHNA, YNFKEQ. The CDR3 sequence: CASSHLDRARAEAFF. The CDR3 nucleotides read TGTGCCAGCAGCCACTTAGACAGAGCGCGCGCTGAAGCTTTCTTT.

The chain carries TRBV29-1 and TRBJ1-2; D not resolved. Germline lookup yields CDR1 SQVTM and CDR2 ANQGSEA. Trimming pared 7 bases from V and 6 bases from J, leaving 18 bases between. The CDR3 runs 13 residues. CDR3 DNA sequence: TGCAGCGCAACTCCGGCAGGTAGAAATGGCTACACCTTC. As protein: CSATPAGRNGYTF.

This clone was counted once. The V and J genes are TRBV27 and TRBJ1-4, with 7 bases that match TRBD1. Unmatched junction bases numbered 10, after V lost 7 bases and J lost 5 bases. This CDR3 is built from 15 residues. Germline V gene sequence: CDR1 MNHEY, CDR2 SMNVEV (reference sequence). In DNA, the CDR3 is TGTGCCAGCATTATCATCGGGACAGAAAATGAAAAACTGTTTTTT. Residues: CASIIIGTENEKLFF. Looking up the rest from reference TRBV27 and TRBJ1-4 gives the full variable domain: EAQVTQNPRYLITVTGKKLTVTCSQNMNHEYMSWYRQDPGLGLRQIYYSMNVEVTDKGDVPEGYKVSRKEKRNFPLILESPSPNQTSLYFCASIIIGTENEKLFFGSGTQLSVL.

This clone was recorded once. This chain links TRBV4-1 with TRBJ2-7; D might be TRBD1 (6 bases). V lost 5 bases to trimming and J lost 4 bases, with 18 bases between them. Germline CDR1 reads MGHRA; CDR2 reads YSYEKL. The CDR3 consists of 15 residues. The DNA for the CDR3 is TGCGCCAGCAGCGCCCGCCAGGTAACAGGGTACGAGCAGTACTTC. Its protein product is CASSARQVTGYEQYF.

Concerning this clone itself: Other DNA sequences in this sample translate to the same CDR3. The chain recombines TRBV29-1 with TRBJ2-2, with 8 bases aligning to TRBD2. V dropped 4 bases and J dropped 0; count of bases not matched to a gene: 7. Germline CDR1 and CDR2: SQVTM and ANQGSEA. The CDR3 runs 16 residues. This chain's CDR3 is CSVVTSERTNTGELFF. The CDR3 DNA reads as TGCAGCGTTGTGACTAGCGAGAGAACGAACACCGGGGAGCTGTTTTTT.

The chain combines TRBV10-3 with TRBJ2-7, with 7 bases identical to TRBD2. The CDR3 is 14 amino acids. The V gene end was trimmed by 5 bases and the J gene end by 4 bases; junction bases not matched to a gene: 8. The germline V gene encodes CDR1 ENHRY and CDR2 SYGVKD. The CDR3 loop is CAISQGGQFYEQYF. The DNA of the CDR3 is TGTGCCATCAGTCAGGGAGGGCAGTTTTACGAGCAGTACTTC.

The chain is built from TRBV30 and TRBJ1-5, with unresolved D. Germline values: CDR1 GTSNPN, CDR2 SVGIG (reference sequence). The V and J ends lost 1 base and 3 bases respectively, with 7 bases between them. The CDR3 length is 13 residues. The CDR3 protein is CAWSGGINQPQHF. As DNA, the CDR3 is TGTGCCTGGAGTGGGGGTATCAATCAGCCCCAGCATTTT.